This T cell receptor beta chain derives from a study of cytomegalovirus exposure and HLA in healthy donors. Study observations and caveats: When analyzed later, the rates of TCR association showed variation by HLA locus, with DRB1 the most and HLA-C the fewest.

To note about this clone: Its antigen is undetermined.

After removal of 6 bases from V and 4 bases from J, the junction contained 6 bases not matched to a gene. Germline V CDR1 and CDR2: MDHEN, SYDVKM. The CDR3 has 14 amino acids. In the PCR, 60 Vbeta and 13 Jbeta primers were used. Using immunoSEQ multiplex PCR, the repertoire was profiled, and TCRdb retains in-frame clones only, with some absent. The table records around 68,000 clones, around 72% of them present only once. The chain employs TRBV28 and TRBJ2-5, with TRBD1 matching 9 bases. Sequenced: PBMCs. This receptor was taken from a woman aged 25 to 39 in good health and CMV-seropositive. The CDR3 loop is CASSRDRGGETQYF. CDR3 in DNA: TGTGCCAGCAGCCGAGACAGGGGGGGAGAGACCCAGTACTTC.